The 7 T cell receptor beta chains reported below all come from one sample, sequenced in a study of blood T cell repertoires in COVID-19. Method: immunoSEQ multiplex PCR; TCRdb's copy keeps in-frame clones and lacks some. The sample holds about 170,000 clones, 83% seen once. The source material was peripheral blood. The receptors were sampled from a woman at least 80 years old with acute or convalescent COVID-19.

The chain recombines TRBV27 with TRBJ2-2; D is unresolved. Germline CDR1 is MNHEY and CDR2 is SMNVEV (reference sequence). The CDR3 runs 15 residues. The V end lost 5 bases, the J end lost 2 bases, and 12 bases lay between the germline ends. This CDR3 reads CASSPRGSNTGELFF. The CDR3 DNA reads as TGTGCCAGCAGTCCTCGTGGCTCAAACACCGGGGAGCTGTTTTTT.

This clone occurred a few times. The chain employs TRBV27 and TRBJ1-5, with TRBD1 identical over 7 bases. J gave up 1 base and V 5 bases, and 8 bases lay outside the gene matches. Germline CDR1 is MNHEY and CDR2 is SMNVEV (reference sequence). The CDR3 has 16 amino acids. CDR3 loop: CASSRQSGGSNQPQHF. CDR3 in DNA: TGTGCCAGCAGTCGACAGTCAGGGGGGAGCAATCAGCCCCAGCATTTT.

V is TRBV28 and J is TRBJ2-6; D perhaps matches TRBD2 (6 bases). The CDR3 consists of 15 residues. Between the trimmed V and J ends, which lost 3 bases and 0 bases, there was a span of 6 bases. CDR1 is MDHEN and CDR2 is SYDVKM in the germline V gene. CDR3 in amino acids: CASSLGGSGANVLTF. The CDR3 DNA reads TGTGCCAGCAGTTTGGGGGGCTCTGGGGCCAACGTCCTGACTTTC.

DNA of the CDR3: TGTGCCAGCAGCTTACGCGACAGGGGGAACACCGGGGAGCTGTTTTTT. This sequence encodes CASSLRDRGNTGELFF. This chain uses TRBV7-8 with TRBJ2-2, with 8 bases identical to TRBD1. From germline, CDR1 is SGHVS and CDR2 FQNEAQ. The CDR3 runs to 16 residues. V shed 2 bases and J 1 base; nucleotides not matched to a gene: 3.

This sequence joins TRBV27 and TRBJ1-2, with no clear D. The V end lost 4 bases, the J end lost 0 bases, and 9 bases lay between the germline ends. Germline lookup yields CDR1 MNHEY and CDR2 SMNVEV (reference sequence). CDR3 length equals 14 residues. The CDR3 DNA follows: TGTGCCAGCAGTTACGGCGGAGCTAACTATGGCTACACCTTC. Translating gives CASSYGGANYGYTF.

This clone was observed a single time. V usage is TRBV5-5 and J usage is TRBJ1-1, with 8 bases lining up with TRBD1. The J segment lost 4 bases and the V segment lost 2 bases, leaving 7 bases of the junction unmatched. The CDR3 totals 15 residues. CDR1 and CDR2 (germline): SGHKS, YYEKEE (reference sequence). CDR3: CASSFQGAIRTEAFF. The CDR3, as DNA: TGTGCCAGCAGCTTCCAGGGGGCAATCCGCACTGAAGCTTTCTTT.

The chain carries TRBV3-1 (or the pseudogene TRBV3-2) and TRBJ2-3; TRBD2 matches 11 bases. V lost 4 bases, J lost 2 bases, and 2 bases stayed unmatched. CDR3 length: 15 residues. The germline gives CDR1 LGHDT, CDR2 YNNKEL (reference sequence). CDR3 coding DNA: TGTGCCAGCAGCCTGGGACTAGCGGTCACAGATACGCAGTATTTT. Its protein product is CASSLGLAVTDTQYF.